This T cell receptor beta chain was found in a study of beta chain features in type 1 diabetes. Whole-study findings and limits: People with Type 1 diabetes carried modestly yet significantly shorter TCRB CDR3s in all four CD4+ subsets. The influence of HLA type on TCRB rearrangement stayed undetermined.

The entirety of the isolated RNA underwent reverse transcription, so expressed TCRB transcripts were sequenced. The method was immunoSEQ multiplex PCR; TCRdb's version includes in-frame clones alone and lacks a portion of them. Here the sample spans under 300,000 clones, about 15% being singletons. On this clone itself: What it binds is unknown.

Losses at the gene ends were 1 base for V and 8 bases for J; bases not matched to a gene: 5. CDR1 and CDR2 (germline): SNHLY, FYNNEI. The CDR3 contains 15 residues. The sequence derives from a man younger than 45 with type 1 diabetes. Sequencing input: naive CD4+ T cells from blood. V and J are TRBV2 and TRBJ2-2; 9 nucleotides match TRBD2. CDR3 residues: CASSEGLAVRGELFF. The CDR3 DNA reads as TGTGCCAGCAGTGAAGGACTAGCGGTTAGAGGGGAGCTGTTTTTT.